This passage covers 20 T cell receptor beta chains from one sample sequenced in a study of spatial heterogeneity in lung cancer. Overall study results and limits: The study found that expanded intratumoral alpha and beta TCR counts tracked tumor mutation counts.

Described time point: sample taken at primary tumor resection. These TCRs are of unknown antigen specificity. TCRdb fed the 5' RACE reads into MiXCR, producing one record per CDR3 protein. In the table there are some 11,000 distinct CDR3 sequences, around 5.2% of which are singletons. The sample consisted of lung tumor tissue, taken at surgery. Receptor source: a male donor with early-stage non-small cell lung cancer.

This clonotype occurred a few times. This beta chain is off target for a library built for alpha chains, so its abundance means little. The rearrangement links TRBV7-9 to TRBJ2-5; TRBD2 matches 9 bases. The CDR3 contains 14 residues. Germline V gene sequence: CDR1 SEHNR, CDR2 FQNEAQ (reference sequence). V gave up 6 bases and J gave up 5 bases; unmatched junction bases: 7. CDR3: CASSYSGSGETQYF. As DNA, the CDR3 is TGTGCCAGCAGTTATAGCGGGAGCGGGGAGACCCAGTACTTC. The full variable domain, in which reference TRBV7-9 and TRBJ2-5 provide the parts outside the CDR3, is DTGVSQNPRHKITKRGQNVTFRCDPISEHNRLYWYRQTLGQGPEFLTYFQNEAQLEKSRLLSDRFSAERPKGSFSTLEIQRTEQGDSAMYLCASSYSGSGETQYFGPGTRLLVL.

This clonotype was recorded many times. This beta chain slipped into a library made for alpha chains as a stray read, so its size is not meaningful. V gene TRBV7-9 combines with J gene TRBJ2-7; 9 bases align to TRBD2. CDR3 size: 14 residues. Germline V gene sequence: CDR1 SEHNR, CDR2 FQNEAQ (reference sequence). V shed 3 bases and J 4 bases; nucleotides not matched to a gene: 4. The CDR3 loop is CASSFSGGTYEQYF. CDR3 sequence (DNA): TGTGCCAGCAGCTTTAGCGGGGGAACGTACGAGCAGTACTTC.

This clonotype was seen repeatedly, ten times or more. The library was designed around alpha chains, so this beta chain is a stray read whose abundance carries little weight. V usage is TRBV18 and J usage is TRBJ2-7, with 9 positions matching TRBD1. This CDR3 spans 15 amino acids. CDR1 is KGHSH, CDR2 LQKENI, per germline. The J segment lost 4 bases and the V segment lost 3 bases, leaving 7 bases of the junction unmatched. The CDR3 sequence is CASSPGDRVYYEQYF. In DNA form, the CDR3 reads TGTGCCAGCTCACCTGGGGACAGGGTTTATTACGAGCAGTACTTC.

This clonotype is labeled as medium-sized. Because this beta chain is a stray read in a library intended to capture alpha chains, its abundance should not be given much weight. J is TRBJ2-2 and V is TRBV4-3, with 8 bases aligning to TRBD1. V shed 1 base, J shed 0 bases, and the junction held 13 bases outside the gene matches. CDR1 is LGHNA and CDR2 is YSLEER in the germline V gene. The CDR3 sequence is 20 residues long. In DNA form, the CDR3 reads TGCGCCAGCAGCCAAGGGAGGACAGGGTACGTTGTATCGAACACCGGGGAGCTGTTTTTT. Translating gives CASSQGRTGYVVSNTGELFF.

This clonotype was picked up many times. The library was built for alpha chains, so this beta chain is an off-target read and its size means little. This CDR3 is CASTHSYEQYF. In DNA, the CDR3 is TGTGCCAGCACCCACAGCTACGAGCAGTACTTC. The chain employs TRBV6-1 and TRBJ2-7; D call uncertain. The CDR3 consists of 11 residues. V lost 7 bases, J lost 3 bases, and 7 bases lay in between. Germline V gene sequence: CDR1 MNHNS, CDR2 SASEGT.

This clonotype came up many times. This beta chain is a stray read from a library made for alpha chains; its abundance is not meaningful. The chain is built from TRBV29-1 and TRBJ2-3, with TRBD1 matching 8 bases. The CDR3 extends over 14 amino acids. J was trimmed by 2 bases and V by 5 bases; bases with no gene match: 6. Germline V gene sequence: CDR1 SQVTM, CDR2 ANQGSEA. As DNA, the CDR3 is TGCAGCGTTCACAGGGGGGTGATCACAGATACGCAGTATTTT. Its translation is CSVHRGVITDTQYF.

This clonotype occurred many times. As an off-target read in a library built for alpha chains, this beta chain has a frequency of little significance. This chain uses TRBV6-6 with TRBJ2-5; D may be TRBD1 (6 bases). The germline V gene has CDR1 MNHNY and CDR2 SVGAGI (reference sequence). Trimming stripped 3 bases from V and 6 bases from J, with 11 bases between. This CDR3 region has 13 residues. CDR3 sequence: CASSYTRGKTQYF. DNA for the CDR3: TGTGCCAGCAGTTATACCAGGGGAAAGACCCAGTACTTC.

This clonotype was picked up many times. The library was built for alpha chains, so this beta chain is an off-target read and its size means little. The chain has TRBV6-1 and TRBJ1-2; D perhaps matches TRBD1 (6 bases). Trimming shortened V by 1 base and J by 6 bases, and 15 bases separated the two germline ends. This CDR3 comprises 15 residues. CDR1 is MNHNS, CDR2 SASEGT, per germline. CDR3 in DNA: TGTGCCAGCAGTGAAGTGGGGGGCGCGGCCAATGGCTACACCTTC. Translated, it gives CASSEVGGAANGYTF.

This clonotype was recorded at least ten times. Because this beta chain is a stray read in a library intended to capture alpha chains, its abundance should not be given much weight. The chain carries TRBV7-2 and TRBJ2-1, with D perhaps matching TRBD2 (6 bases). The V end lost 1 base, the J end lost 8 bases, and 15 bases lay between the germline ends. The CDR3 has 15 residues. CDR1 is SGHTA and CDR2 is FQGNSA in the germline V gene. This CDR3 is CASSLVGTLRDEQFF. For the CDR3, the DNA is TGTGCCAGCAGCTTAGTAGGGACTCTGAGGGATGAGCAGTTCTTC. The whole variable domain, remainder taken from reference TRBV7-2 and TRBJ2-1, is GAGVSQSPSNKVTEKGKDVELRCDPISGHTALYWYRQSLGQGLEFLIYFQGNSAPDKSGLPSDRFSAERTGGSVSTLTIQRTQQEDSAVYLCASSLVGTLRDEQFFGPGTRLTVL.

In its sample, this clonotype was seen many times. A library made for alpha chains picked up this beta chain off target, so its size means little. The chain has TRBV4-1 and TRBJ2-1; the match to TRBD2 covers 9 bases. From germline, CDR1 is MGHRA and CDR2 YSYEKL. The V and J ends lost 3 bases and 2 bases, in that order; junction bases with no gene match: 5. This CDR3 region has 16 residues. The CDR3 DNA reads TGCGCCAGCAGCCAGGTAGCGGGAGTAGCCTACAATGAGCAGTTCTTC. Its translation is CASSQVAGVAYNEQFF.

There are many counts of this clonotype. This beta chain is an off-target read within a library intended for alpha chains, so its frequency means little. The gene calls are TRBV6-5 and TRBJ2-1; TRBD2 matches 11 bases. The junction had 9 bases not matched to a gene; V was cut back by 8 bases and J by 6 bases. Germline CDR1 is MNHEY and CDR2 is SVGAGI. This CDR3 comprises 15 residues. CDR3 region: CASGPGTSGSNEQFF. Here the CDR3 DNA reads TGTGCCAGCGGGCCCGGGACTAGCGGATCCAATGAGCAGTTCTTC.

Concerning this clonotype itself: Within a library made for alpha chains, this beta chain is off target, and its count is uninformative. This chain links TRBV27 with TRBJ1-2; D might be TRBD1 (5 bases). The CDR3 contains 17 residues. V was pared by 6 bases and J by 4 bases, with 24 bases between. Germline CDR1 is MNHEY and CDR2 is SMNVEV (reference sequence). The CDR3 region is CASSPAGRVGLRYGYTF. The CDR3 DNA reads TGTGCCAGCAGCCCCGCGGGCAGGGTTGGGCTGCGCTATGGCTACACCTTC.

This clonotype appeared many times. With the library built for alpha chains, this beta chain is off target and its frequency is not meaningful. The chain joins TRBV2 to TRBJ2-2; 7 bases are shared with TRBD1. Trimming removed 7 bases from V and 8 bases from J; junction bases left unmatched: 13. The CDR3 is made up of 15 amino acids. Germline-derived CDR1 and CDR2 are SNHLY and FYNNEI. CDR3 DNA: TGTGCCAGCAAGGGGGCGGACGTGAGGACAGGGGAGCTGTTTTTT. Its protein product is CASKGADVRTGELFF. Based on the CDR3 plus reference TRBV2 and TRBJ2-2, the full variable domain is EPEVTQTPSHQVTQMGQEVILRCVPISNHLYFYWYRQILGQKVEFLVSFYNNEISEKSEIFDDQFSVERPDGSNFTLKIRSTKLEDSAMYFCASKGADVRTGELFFGEGSRLTVL.

This clonotype was seen ten or more times. This beta chain is an unintended read in a library built for alpha chains; its size means little. The chain combines TRBV6-5 with TRBJ1-4; 8 nucleotides align to TRBD1. CDR3 size: 14 residues. Trimming cost V 7 bases and J 9 bases; bases outside gene matches: 10. Germline V lookup: CDR1 MNHEY, CDR2 SVGAGI. CDR3 nucleotides: TGTGCCAGCAACGCAGGGGGCGGAATGAAAAAACTGTTTTTT. This translates into CASNAGGGMKKLFF.

This clonotype appeared many times. This beta chain was picked up by a library intended for alpha chains and is off target, so its count carries little meaning. The V and J genes are TRBV7-7 and TRBJ1-5; unclear D gene. Trimming removed 2 bases at V and 5 bases at J, with 7 bases between. The germline gives CDR1 SSHAT, CDR2 FNYEAQ (reference sequence). The CDR3 has 13 residues. Here the CDR3 DNA reads TGTGCCAGCAGCTTATCTTTAGATCAGCCCCAGCATTTT. Its translation: CASSLSLDQPQHF. Full variable domain (remainder filled in from reference TRBV7-7 and TRBJ1-5): GAGVSQSPRYKVTKRGQDVTLRCDPISSHATLYWYQQALGQGPEFLTYFNYEAQPDKSGLPSDRFSAERPEGSISTLTIQRTEQRDSAMYRCASSLSLDQPQHFGDGTRLSIL.

Many counts were recorded for this clonotype. This beta chain was picked up by a library intended for alpha chains and is off target, so its count carries little meaning. J is TRBJ2-5 and V is TRBV9, with D tentatively TRBD1 or TRBD2 (5 bases each). V lost 0 bases and J lost 5, with 14 bases in between. The germline gives CDR1 SGDLS, CDR2 YYNGEE. The CDR3 covers 15 residues. In nucleotides, the CDR3 is TGTGCCAGCAGCGTAGCGGCAGGGACGAGGGAGACCCAGTACTTC. Translating it yields CASSVAAGTRETQYF.

This clonotype is classed as medium-sized. Being off target in a library aimed at alpha chains, this beta chain has a size of little meaning. The V call is TRBV20-1, the J call TRBJ2-7; perhaps TRBD2 as D (6 bases). The CDR3 totals 16 residues. Looked up from germline, CDR1 is DFQATT and CDR2 is SNEGSKA (reference sequence). V lost 0 bases, J lost 3 bases, and 18 bases lay in between. CDR3 region: CSARDRALGGLYEQYF. DNA for the CDR3: TGCAGTGCTAGAGATAGAGCCTTAGGAGGGCTCTACGAGCAGTACTTC.

This clonotype came up many times. This beta chain is a stray sequence in a library constructed for alpha chains; its clone size is not meaningful. In DNA, the CDR3 is TGTGCCAGCAGTTTAAGACATGCCAAAAACATTCAGTACTTC. Protein sequence: CASSLRHAKNIQYF. The rearrangement links TRBV28 to TRBJ2-4; D is unresolved. Germline CDR1 MDHEN, CDR2 SYDVKM. V was clipped by 2 bases and J by 1 base, with 6 bases between them. The CDR3 is 14 residues long.

In its sample, this clonotype is medium-sized (0.01 to 0.1%). A library prepared for alpha chains yielded this beta chain as an off-target read; its size is of little meaning. CDR3: CASEGSTNYGYTF. CDR3 coding DNA: TGTGCCAGCGAGGGGTCGACTAACTATGGCTACACCTTC. The gene calls are TRBV28 and TRBJ1-2, with D possibly TRBD1 on 5 matching bases. This CDR3 has 13 residues. V shed 8 bases and J shed 0 bases, with 10 bases lying between them. Germline CDR1 is MDHEN and CDR2 is SYDVKM.

By share, this clonotype ranks as medium-sized (0.01 to 0.1%). A library prepared for alpha chains yielded this beta chain as an off-target read; its size is of little meaning. V and J are TRBV24-1 and TRBJ2-2, with D perhaps matching TRBD1 (6 bases). V was clipped by 3 bases and J by 0 bases, with 10 bases between them. The germline CDR1 and CDR2 sequences are KGHDR and SFDVKD. The CDR3 sequence is 16 residues long. CDR3 nucleotide sequence: TGTGCCACCAGTGATCCACAGGGATCGAACACCGGGGAGCTGTTTTTT. Encoded protein: CATSDPQGSNTGELFF.